Presented here are 32 T cell receptor beta chains from one specimen sequenced in a study of vaccination and CD4 T cells after COVID-19. Cultured CD4+ T cells had their DNA profiled by the Oncomine TCR Beta short-read assay. TCRdb itself ran the PCR reads through MiXCR, one entry per CDR3 protein. The repertoire consists of around 25,000 distinct CDR3 sequences, with about 29% occurring once and the leading ten covering approximately 3%. Indicated time point: late sampling 161 to 241 days after vaccination in three convalescent patients. Treatment here: roughly 11-day PBMC culture with coronavirus spike peptide pools or control peptides (ViraFEST assay). Their antigens are not known. Source: CD4+ T cells from blood, cultured in vitro, taken about 7 months after SARS-CoV-2 vaccination. These receptors came from a human donor who had recovered from COVID-19.

This clonotype has more than one count but fewer than ten. The CDR3 is CSALPPGDSPLHF. In DNA form, the CDR3 reads TGCAGTGCTCTTCCTCCTGGTGATTCACCCCTCCACTTT. The chain uses TRBV20-1 and TRBJ1-6; D unresolved. The CDR3 is 13 residues long. Germline V lookup: CDR1 DFQATT, CDR2 SNEGSKA (reference sequence). Trimming pared 5 bases from V and 8 bases from J, leaving 13 bases between.

The CDR3 nucleotides are TGTGCCAGCAGCTGGACTTCGACTAGCGGGAGGGTCGAGACCCAGTACTTC. Its protein product is CASSWTSTSGRVETQYF. V gene TRBV7-3 combines with J gene TRBJ2-5, with 14 bases that match TRBD2. CDR1 and CDR2 from the germline V gene are SGHTA and FQGTGA. The ends lost 4 bases at V and 5 bases at J; junction bases unmatched: 9. The CDR3 runs to 17 residues.

Only a few counts were recorded for this clonotype. The chain couples TRBV28 to TRBJ1-2, with 7 bases lining up with TRBD1. Germline values: CDR1 MDHEN, CDR2 SYDVKM. This CDR3 spans 13 amino acids. V dropped 7 bases and J dropped 7; count of bases not matched to a gene: 9. CDR3 protein: CASNLKGARGYTF. CDR3 nucleotides: TGTGCCAGCAATCTTAAGGGGGCCCGTGGCTACACCTTC.

The J gene is TRBJ2-1, the V gene TRBV6-1; D might be TRBD1 (5 bases). V lost 8 bases to trimming and J lost 10 bases, with 15 bases between them. This CDR3 region has 12 residues. The germline CDR1 and CDR2 sequences are MNHNS and SASEGT. In DNA, the CDR3 is TGTGCCAGCCATACTCAGGGTCTCGAGCAGTTCTTC. Its protein product is CASHTQGLEQFF.

This clonotype has only a few counts. The V and J genes are TRBV19 and TRBJ1-5; D may be TRBD1 (5 bases). The germline V gene encodes CDR1 LNHDA and CDR2 SQIVND (reference sequence). The CDR3 is 15 amino acids. The V end lost 5 bases, the J end lost 0 bases, and 11 bases lay between the germline ends. The CDR3 reads CASSDRDYSNQPQHF. The CDR3 bases are TGTGCCAGTAGTGATCGGGACTATAGCAATCAGCCCCAGCATTTT.

The chain has TRBV29-1 and TRBJ2-7; 9 bases line up with TRBD1. Per germline, CDR1 SQVTM and CDR2 ANQGSEA. The CDR3 has 13 amino acids. J gave up 7 bases and V 7 bases, and 11 bases lay outside the gene matches. This chain's CDR3 is CSGRQQGAGEQYF. CDR3 coding DNA: TGCAGCGGCCGTCAACAGGGGGCCGGGGAGCAGTACTTC.

The rearrangement links TRBV20-1 to TRBJ2-3; TRBD1 agrees at 7 bases. After removal of 5 bases from V and 0 bases from J, the junction contained 11 bases not matched to a gene. The CDR3 consists of 16 residues. The V gene's germline CDR1 is DFQATT and CDR2 SNEGSKA (reference sequence). CDR3 amino acids: CSALNMGTDSTDTQYF. The CDR3 bases are TGCAGTGCTCTGAATATGGGGACAGATAGCACAGATACGCAGTATTTT.

By sample fraction, this clonotype is medium-sized. This chain links TRBV7-2 with TRBJ2-5, with unresolved D. The length of the CDR3 is 15 residues. With 0 bases removed from V and 2 bases from J, the gap between germline ends came to 10 bases. Germline V gene data show CDR1 as SGHTA and CDR2 as FQGNSA. CDR3 nucleotide sequence: TGTGCCAGCAGCTTAGCCCCCGGCCCTCAAGAGACCCAGTACTTC. Amino acids: CASSLAPGPQETQYF.

This clonotype was observed a few times. One end of the junction fails to match germline, which may point to a read error. The chain couples TRBV20-1 to TRBJ1-5; no firm D call. Per the germline V gene, CDR1 is DFQATT and CDR2 is SNEGSKA (reference sequence). CDR3 length equals 16 residues. The CDR3 sequence: CSAREPGLGSNQPQHF. CDR3 coding DNA: TGCAGTGCAAGAGAGCCGGGGTTAGGTAGCAATCAGCCCCAGCATTTT.

V usage is TRBV27 and J usage is TRBJ2-7, with 9 bases aligning to TRBD1. The CDR3 contains 13 residues. Germline values: CDR1 MNHEY, CDR2 SMNVEV (reference sequence). V was clipped by 7 bases and J by 6 bases; unmatched bases: 7. The CDR3 DNA is TGTGCCAGCACCACCACAGGGGGCGGCGAGCAGTACTTC. This translates into CASTTTGGGEQYF.

The genes are TRBV20-1 and TRBJ1-2; TRBD1 is a possible D gene (5 bases). The CDR3 loop spans 12 amino acids. The ends were cut back, 0 bases at V and 8 bases at J, with 10 bases in the middle. The germline V gene encodes CDR1 DFQATT and CDR2 SNEGSKA (reference sequence). The CDR3 region is CSAREGGYGYTF. The CDR3 DNA reads as TGCAGTGCTAGAGAGGGGGGGTACGGCTACACCTTC.

The V call is TRBV2, the J call TRBJ2-7; D not resolved. The V end was cut by 3 bases, the J end by 9 bases, with 18 bases between. CDR3 length equals 14 residues. CDR1 and CDR2 (germline): SNHLY, FYNNEI. The DNA for the CDR3 is TGTGCCAGCAGTGACCCCCTCGGAAGGTTGGTGCAGTACTTC. It is translated as CASSDPLGRLVQYF.

V and J are TRBV28 and TRBJ1-5; D might be TRBD1 (6 bases). Trimming cost V 7 bases and J 0 bases, with 13 bases left between them. Germline values: CDR1 MDHEN, CDR2 SYDVKM. The CDR3 spans 15 residues. CDR3 coding DNA: TGTGCCAGCACCCTGAGGGACATTAGCAATCAGCCCCAGCATTTT. It specifies CASTLRDISNQPQHF.

The CDR3: CASSVGWGTDTQYF. In nucleotides, the CDR3 is TGTGCCAGCAGTGTGGGGTGGGGCACAGATACGCAGTATTTT. This chain links TRBV6-1 with TRBJ2-3, with D unresolved. The CDR3 is 14 residues long. V gave up 4 bases and J gave up 1 base, with 9 bases separating them. Germline assignment: CDR1 MNHNS and CDR2 SASEGT.

The chain is built from TRBV5-1 and TRBJ2-5; D remains unclear. CDR1 and CDR2 from the germline V gene are SGHRS and YFSETQ. V lost 0 bases and J lost 4, with 16 bases in between. This CDR3 contains 16 residues. The CDR3 here is CASSLDIVGASETQYF. The CDR3 DNA follows: TGCGCCAGCAGCTTGGACATCGTGGGCGCCTCAGAGACCCAGTACTTC.

At least ten counts were recorded for this clonotype. The genes are TRBV28 and TRBJ1-6, with D perhaps matching TRBD1 (6 bases). The CDR3 has 13 residues. CDR1 is MDHEN and CDR2 is SYDVKM in the germline V gene. Trimming stripped 8 bases from V and 7 bases from J, with 12 bases between. The CDR3 loop reads CASLDRWNSPLHF. In nucleotides, the CDR3 is TGTGCCAGCCTAGACAGGTGGAATTCACCCCTCCACTTT.

This sequence joins TRBV6-5 and TRBJ1-6; 9 bases agree with TRBD1. Unmatched junction bases numbered 6, after V lost 0 bases and J lost 9 bases. Germline lookup yields CDR1 MNHEY and CDR2 SVGAGI. The length of the CDR3 is 16 residues. DNA for the CDR3: TGTGCCAGCAGTTACTCCCTGGGACAGGGAGGTTCACCCCTCCACTTT. Translated, it gives CASSYSLGQGGSPLHF.

This clonotype was observed a few times. The chain's CDR3 is CSVYRGPPRETQYF. As DNA, the CDR3 is TGCAGCGTCTACAGGGGGCCCCCCCGGGAGACCCAGTACTTC. This chain links TRBV29-1 with TRBJ2-5; 9 bases agree with TRBD1. The length of the CDR3 is 14 residues. The V and J ends lost 6 bases and 5 bases, in that order; junction bases with no gene match: 10. The germline gives CDR1 SQVTM, CDR2 ANQGSEA.

CDR3 residues: CASSPGVGYQPQHF. CDR3 nucleotide sequence: TGTGCCAGCTCACCGGGTGTGGGATATCAGCCCCAGCATTTT. This sequence joins TRBV18 and TRBJ1-5; D is undetermined. V shed 3 bases and J shed 5 bases, with 11 bases lying between them. The CDR3 is 14 amino acids. Germline CDR1 is KGHSH and CDR2 is LQKENI.

V usage is TRBV20-1 and J usage is TRBJ1-5; D ambiguous. Trimming pared 0 bases from V and 4 bases from J, leaving 10 bases between. This CDR3 has 14 amino acids. Germline CDR1 is DFQATT and CDR2 is SNEGSKA (reference sequence). The CDR3 DNA is TGCAGTGCTAGAGATTACAGTCTAAATCAGCCCCAGCATTTT. Amino acids: CSARDYSLNQPQHF.

The chain couples TRBV15 to TRBJ1-5; D gene uncertain. V was shortened by 5 bases and J by 0 bases, with 5 bases between the two germline ends. The CDR3 extends over 13 amino acids. Germline V gene lookup returns CDR1 LNHNV and CDR2 YYDKDF (reference sequence). Here the CDR3 DNA reads TGTGCCACCAGCTTAGATAGCAATCAGCCCCAGCATTTT. Translating it yields CATSLDSNQPQHF.

The chain is built from TRBV6-1 and TRBJ1-5; TRBD1 might be the D (5 bases). CDR1 and CDR2 (germline): MNHNS, SASEGT. The CDR3 has 14 residues. V was shortened by 6 bases and J by 6 bases, with 15 bases between the two germline ends. This chain's CDR3 is CASSTGGMAQPQHF. The CDR3 nucleotides read TGTGCCAGCAGCACTGGGGGAATGGCTCAGCCCCAGCATTTT.

By frequency in the sample, this clonotype is medium-sized. The chain joins TRBV28 to TRBJ2-3; D may be TRBD2 (5 bases). The germline V gene encodes CDR1 MDHEN and CDR2 SYDVKM. V was pared by 4 bases and J by 4 bases, with 15 bases between. CDR3 length: 15 amino acids. This CDR3 reads CASSYALERADTQYF. DNA of the CDR3: TGTGCCAGCAGTTACGCCCTAGAGAGGGCAGATACGCAGTATTTT.

This chain links TRBV28 with TRBJ1-5; D gene uncertain. Per germline, CDR1 MDHEN and CDR2 SYDVKM. The CDR3 extends over 17 amino acids. Trimming removed 6 bases from V and 0 bases from J, with 18 bases in between. This CDR3 is CASSTPAEGFSNQPQHF. DNA of the CDR3: TGTGCCAGCAGCACACCCGCCGAGGGTTTTAGCAATCAGCCCCAGCATTTT.

The chain employs TRBV27 and TRBJ2-7; D is ambiguous. The CDR3 totals 14 residues. Germline V gene sequence: CDR1 MNHEY, CDR2 SMNVEV (reference sequence). Trimming took off 5 bases at V and 0 bases at J, with 11 bases between the two ends. This CDR3 is CASSRSGSSYEQYF. The CDR3 DNA is TGTGCCAGCAGTCGCAGTGGATCCTCCTACGAGCAGTACTTC.

This clonotype has only a few counts. The V gene is TRBV28, the J gene TRBJ2-1; TRBD2 is a possible D gene (7 bases). There are 15 residues in the CDR3. V lost 2 bases, J lost 12 bases, and 20 bases lay in between. Germline CDR1 is MDHEN and CDR2 is SYDVKM. DNA of the CDR3: TGTGCCAGCAGTTTAATAGCCCGTGGCCGGGGGGCGCAGTTCTTC. This sequence encodes CASSLIARGRGAQFF.

The chain uses TRBV25-1 and TRBJ1-6; D unresolved. V was pared by 1 base and J by 10 bases, with 5 bases between. The germline gives CDR1 MGHDK, CDR2 SYGVNS. This CDR3 is 12 amino acids long. CDR3 in amino acids: CASSESKSPLHF. The DNA for the CDR3 is TGTGCCAGCAGTGAATCTAAATCACCCCTCCACTTT.

This clonotype appeared a few times. The gene calls are TRBV27 and TRBJ2-7, with 10 bases matching TRBD2. The CDR3 is 15 amino acids. With V trimmed by 2 bases and J by 6 bases, 7 bases remained unmatched. CDR1 and CDR2 (germline): MNHEY, SMNVEV (reference sequence). The DNA of the CDR3 is TGTGCCAGCAGTTTACGCGAGGGACTAGCGACCGAGCAGTACTTC. This sequence encodes CASSLREGLATEQYF.

CDR3: CASSDLAGGSDTQYF. As DNA, the CDR3 is TGTGCCAGCAGCGACCTAGCGGGAGGGTCAGATACGCAGTATTTT. The V gene is TRBV6-1, the J gene TRBJ2-3; the match to TRBD2 covers 12 bases. The CDR3 runs to 15 residues. J gave up 4 bases and V 6 bases, and 5 bases lay outside the gene matches. Germline values: CDR1 MNHNS, CDR2 SASEGT.

This clonotype occurred a few times. The chain recombines TRBV6-5 with TRBJ2-7; no clear D. This CDR3 contains 16 residues. The germline CDR1 and CDR2 sequences are MNHEY and SVGAGI. The V end lost 0 bases, the J end lost 1 base, and 13 bases lay between the germline ends. The chain's CDR3 is CASSYSKEKGSYEQYF. In nucleotides, the CDR3 is TGTGCCAGCAGTTACTCGAAAGAGAAGGGTTCCTACGAGCAGTACTTC.

V gene TRBV28 combines with J gene TRBJ2-3, with D perhaps matching TRBD2 (5 bases). V gave up 3 bases and J gave up 0 bases, with 10 bases separating them. This CDR3 is built from 15 residues. Looked up from germline, CDR1 is MDHEN and CDR2 is SYDVKM. This CDR3 is CASSFSTGSTDTQYF. The CDR3 DNA reads TGTGCCAGCAGTTTCAGTACGGGAAGCACAGATACGCAGTATTTT. Looking up the rest from reference TRBV28 and TRBJ2-3 gives the full variable domain: DVKVTQSSRYLVKRTGEKVFLECVQDMDHENMFWYRQDPGLGLRLIYFSYDVKMKEKGDIPEGYSVSREKKERFSLILESASTNQTSMYLCASSFSTGSTDTQYFGPGTRLTVL.

This chain uses TRBV20-1 with TRBJ2-5; 9 bases fit TRBD2. After removal of 0 bases from V and 7 bases from J, the junction contained 12 bases not matched to a gene. Germline V gene data show CDR1 as DFQATT and CDR2 as SNEGSKA (reference sequence). This CDR3 comprises 16 residues. CDR3 DNA: TGCAGTGCTAGAGAAGTAGGTAGCGGGGGACTTTGGACCCAGTACTTC. Protein sequence: CSAREVGSGGLWTQYF.